The source of this TCR beta chain is a study of human T cells and chemical hapten exposure. Broader study findings: There was alopecia in the donors, so their immune response may differ from that of healthy people.

CDR1 and CDR2 (germline): SQVTM, ANQGSEA. The CDR3 is 11 amino acids. With 4 bases removed from V and 1 base from J, the gap between germline ends came to 4 bases. Individual cDNA molecules (in the library) carried attached unique molecular identifiers. TCRdb processed the RACE reads anew with MiXCR; each CDR3 protein has one entry. The sample has some 91,000 distinct CDR3 sequences; 9.5% to 15% are singletons. This clonotype was detected ten times or more. The target antigen is unknown. Time point meaning: patch test 1, 2 weeks after DPC sensitization. Treatment of the sample: therapeutic diphenylcyclopropenone sensitization with weekly scalp DPC.

The clonotype originates from a woman aged 40-49 years with alopecia areata. Some clones in this sample may be carry-over from other donors' samples. The chain is built from TRBV29-1 and TRBJ1-1; no definite D call. The material was whole blood, obtained in connection with sensitization to the hapten diphenylcyclopropenone (DPC). The CDR3 nucleotides are TGCAGCGTTGTCAGGAACACTGAAGCTTTCTTT. Translating it yields CSVVRNTEAFF. Full variable domain (rest looked up from reference TRBV29-1 and TRBJ1-1): SAVISQKPSRDICQRGTSLTIQCQVDSQVTMMFWYRQQPGQSLTLIATANQGSEATYESGFVIDKFPISRPNLTFSTLTVSNMSPEDSSIYLCSVVRNTEAFFGQGTRLTVV.